This is a list of T cell receptor beta chains from one sample in a study of OX40 agonist ivuxolimab in advanced cancers. Produced via immunoSEQ multiplex PCR; TCRdb's table is partial and in-frame only. Among around 100,000 clones listed, around nine tenths were seen once. The sequences come from CD4+ or CD8+ T cells sorted from blood, collected in a trial of the OX40 agonist ivuxolimab. Receptor source: an adult with an advanced solid tumor such as melanoma, head and neck, liver or kidney cancer. The conserved cysteine and the conserved F or W are not part of the CDR3 here. The order of the fields is V gene, D gene, J gene, CDR3 protein. The D gene is left open where the match is weak.

V: TRBV7-2; D: -; J: TRBJ2-3; CDR3: ASEKTDTQY
V: TRBV18; D: -; J: TRBJ2-4; CDR3: ASSPFHIRDNKRKNIQY
V: TRBV5-1; D: -; J: TRBJ2-3; CDR3: ASSLGGPSTDTQY
V: TRBV7-3; D: -; J: TRBJ1-6; CDR3: ASSFDSLNSPLH
V: TRBV29-1; D: -; J: TRBJ2-1; CDR3: SGGASSYNEQF
V: TRBV19; D: -; J: TRBJ2-1; CDR3: ASSSDTLSYNEQF
V: TRBV2; D: -; J: TRBJ2-3; CDR3: ASSALRATDTQY
V: TRBV2; D: -; J: TRBJ2-7; CDR3: ASRAGTPPWEQY
V: TRBV15; D: TRBD1; J: TRBJ2-3; CDR3: ATSRSTTGADTQY
V: TRBV18; D: -; J: TRBJ1-5; CDR3: ASSTGDLFGNQPQH
V: TRBV5-6; D: -; J: TRBJ1-4; CDR3: ASSRRQANEKLF
V: TRBV4-2; D: -; J: TRBJ2-5; CDR3: ASSQEGFQETQY
V: TRBV5-1; D: TRBD1; J: TRBJ1-4; CDR3: ASSGDRGTNEKLF
V: TRBV25-1; D: -; J: TRBJ2-5; CDR3: ASSEGGGETQY
V: TRBV5-1; D: TRBD1; J: TRBJ1-2; CDR3: ASSTGTGYGYT
V: TRBV7-9; D: TRBD1; J: TRBJ2-1; CDR3: ASSFGTEYNEQF
V: TRBV11-2; D: TRBD2; J: TRBJ2-2; CDR3: ASSFSGGAWELF
V: TRBV6-6; D: -; J: TRBJ1-5; CDR3: ASSYSGGNQPQH
V: TRBV2; D: TRBD1; J: TRBJ1-4; CDR3: ASSTQGADEKLF
V: TRBV15; D: -; J: TRBJ2-5; CDR3: ATSGRDTPLETQY
V: TRBV10-2; D: -; J: TRBJ1-1; CDR3: ASRATGLNTEAF
V: TRBV29-1; D: -; J: TRBJ1-5; CDR3: SVGARGQPQH
V: TRBV7-2; D: -; J: TRBJ2-1; CDR3: ASSLAGSPYNEQF
V: TRBV7-8; D: TRBD2; J: TRBJ2-3; CDR3: ASSFRLGTSGRLTDTQY
V: TRBV19; D: TRBD1; J: TRBJ2-2; CDR3: ASTAHDRGRSGELF
V: TRBV5-1; D: TRBD2; J: TRBJ2-2; CDR3: ASSLLGPGGTGELF
V: TRBV4-2; D: -; J: TRBJ2-1; CDR3: ASSQDRGDNNEQF
V: TRBV27; D: -; J: TRBJ1-5; CDR3: ASSLGILDYYQPQH
V: TRBV30; D: -; J: TRBJ1-6; CDR3: AWGAGTDSPLH
V: TRBV11-2; D: -; J: TRBJ2-2; CDR3: ASSLLGQNTGELF
V: TRBV6-6; D: -; J: TRBJ2-7; CDR3: ASTQGGYEQY
V: TRBV15; D: -; J: TRBJ2-7; CDR3: ATSRDRATYYVEQY
V: TRBV2; D: -; J: TRBJ1-3; CDR3: ASSGYRSGNTIY
V: TRBV6-5; D: -; J: TRBJ2-7; CDR3: ASTPRAYLDEQY
V: TRBV19; D: -; J: TRBJ2-3; CDR3: ASQTEAGPSTDTQY
V: TRBV5-4; D: -; J: TRBJ1-6; CDR3: ASSLGASQPLH
V: TRBV7-9; D: TRBD2; J: TRBJ2-5; CDR3: ASSPGTSGRQETQY
V: TRBV7-2; D: -; J: TRBJ1-2; CDR3: ASSPGINYGYT
V: TRBV10-3; D: -; J: TRBJ1-2; CDR3: AISSQGNYGYT
V: TRBV7-2; D: TRBD2; J: TRBJ2-5; CDR3: ASSSLAVQETQY
V: TRBV19; D: TRBD1; J: TRBJ1-1; CDR3: ASSRDRGSGEAF
V: TRBV6-1; D: -; J: TRBJ2-7; CDR3: ASSEGRSYEQY
V: TRBV18; D: -; J: TRBJ2-3; CDR3: ASSPQGTDTQY
V: TRBV25-1; D: TRBD1; J: TRBJ1-6; CDR3: ASSETDRANSPLH
V: TRBV30; D: -; J: TRBJ2-7; CDR3: AWSSGFYEQY
V: TRBV6-5; D: -; J: TRBJ2-7; CDR3: ASSKERKGSYEQY
V: TRBV5-4; D: TRBD2; J: TRBJ2-3; CDR3: ASSLRAGGGKDTQY
V: TRBV4-3; D: -; J: TRBJ1-5; CDR3: ASSQDTKNQPQH
V: TRBV19; D: -; J: TRBJ1-1; CDR3: ASSSDPGRISGDTEAF
V: TRBV2; D: -; J: TRBJ1-1; CDR3: ASAVQGYTEAF
V: TRBV29-1; D: -; J: TRBJ1-1; CDR3: SVYLGASNTEAF
V: TRBV14; D: TRBD2; J: TRBJ2-3; CDR3: ASSQGTSGSWATDTQY
V: TRBV30; D: TRBD2; J: TRBJ2-2; CDR3: AWSAGDPNTGELF
V: TRBV9; D: -; J: TRBJ1-3; CDR3: ASSRVGGAGNTIY